These 8 T cell receptor beta chains were sequenced from one sample in a study of OX40 agonist ivuxolimab in advanced cancers. Libraries were prepared by immunoSEQ multiplex PCR; TCRdb keeps only in-frame clonotypes and omits some of them. Here the sample spans about 40,000 clones, more than 70% being singletons. The specimen was CD4+ or CD8+ T cells sorted from blood, collected in a trial of the OX40 agonist ivuxolimab. The source is an adult with an advanced solid tumor such as melanoma, head and neck, liver or kidney cancer.

The J gene is TRBJ2-1, the V gene TRBV10-3; D not certain. CDR1 is ENHRY, CDR2 SYGVKD, per germline. Trimming took 4 bases from V and 2 from J, leaving 6 bases between them. This CDR3 has 13 amino acids. The CDR3 loop is CAISGGTYNEQFF. The CDR3 nucleotides are TGTGCCATCAGTGGGGGAACCTACAATGAGCAGTTCTTC.

The J gene is TRBJ2-7, the V gene TRBV27, with D uncertain. The V end lost 0 bases, the J end lost 4 bases, and 13 bases lay between the germline ends. Germline assignment: CDR1 MNHEY and CDR2 SMNVEV (reference sequence). The length of the CDR3 is 15 residues. CDR3 residues: CASSLSWSGLYEQYF. In DNA form, the CDR3 reads TGTGCCAGCAGTTTATCGTGGTCCGGGTTGTACGAGCAGTACTTC.

Written as DNA, the CDR3 is TGTGCCAGCAGTTTGGTTCGGGCAAGCGGGGTATACAATGAGCAGTTCTTC. This codes for CASSLVRASGVYNEQFF. The chain links TRBV27 to TRBJ2-1, with 7 bases aligning to TRBD2. This CDR3 has 17 amino acids. Germline CDR1 reads MNHEY; CDR2 reads SMNVEV (reference sequence). With V trimmed by 3 bases and J by 4 bases, 12 bases remained unmatched.

V gene TRBV27 combines with J gene TRBJ2-3, with D uncertain. Germline loops: CDR1 MNHEY, CDR2 SMNVEV (reference sequence). Trimming removed 6 bases from V and 10 bases from J, with 14 bases in between. The CDR3 totals 12 residues. Here the CDR3 DNA reads TGTGCCAGCAGGTCGTACTATCGGGCGCAGTATTTT. Protein: CASRSYYRAQYF.

The rearrangement joins TRBV30 to TRBJ1-2; no firm D call. Germline CDR1 is GTSNPN and CDR2 is SVGIG (reference sequence). V dropped 1 base and J dropped 8 bases, with 17 bases sitting between them. The CDR3 contains 14 residues. Here the CDR3 DNA reads TGTGCCTGGAGTGAGGTCAGCCTAACCGAGGGCTACACCTTC. As protein: CAWSEVSLTEGYTF.

The chain carries TRBV5-1 and TRBJ1-3, with 9 bases fitting TRBD1. There are 16 residues in the CDR3. Germline loops: CDR1 SGHRS, CDR2 YFSETQ. V lost 0 bases and J lost 4; bases outside the gene matches: 5. CDR3 sequence reads: CASSLGTGGPGNTIYF. The CDR3 nucleotides are TGCGCCAGCAGCTTGGGTACAGGGGGCCCGGGAAACACCATATATTTT. The variable domain in full, with the rest retrieved from reference TRBV5-1 and TRBJ1-3, is KAGVTQTPRYLIKTRGQQVTLSCSPISGHRSVSWYQQTPGQGLQFLFEYFSETQRNKGNFPGRFSGRQFSNSRSEMNVSTLELGDSALYLCASSLGTGGPGNTIYFGEGSWLTVV.

V usage is TRBV7-9 and J usage is TRBJ1-4; a possible D gene is TRBD1 (5 bases). Germline loops: CDR1 SEHNR, CDR2 FQNEAQ (reference sequence). The V gene lost 5 bases and the J gene lost 0 bases, with 13 bases spanning the gap. The CDR3 contains 16 residues. DNA of the CDR3: TGTGCCAGCAGCCCCCAGCAGGGCGCAACTAATGAAAAACTGTTTTTT. Amino acid sequence: CASSPQQGATNEKLFF. The variable domain in full, completed from reference TRBV7-9 and TRBJ1-4, reads DTGVSQNPRHKITKRGQNVTFRCDPISEHNRLYWYRQTLGQGPEFLTYFQNEAQLEKSRLLSDRFSAERPKGSFSTLEIQRTEQGDSAMYLCASSPQQGATNEKLFFGSGTQLSVL.

The V gene is TRBV2, the J gene TRBJ2-1, with 7 bases matching TRBD1. J was trimmed by 6 bases and V by 8 bases; bases with no gene match: 7. CDR1 is SNHLY and CDR2 is FYNNEI in the germline V gene. The CDR3 has 13 amino acids. DNA for the CDR3: TGTGCCAGCGGGGACCCAGGGGGCAATGAGCAGTTCTTC. This encodes CASGDPGGNEQFF. The whole variable domain, filled in from reference TRBV2 and TRBJ2-1, reads EPEVTQTPSHQVTQMGQEVILRCVPISNHLYFYWYRQILGQKVEFLVSFYNNEISEKSEIFDDQFSVERPDGSNFTLKIRSTKLEDSAMYFCASGDPGGNEQFFGPGTRLTVL.